The clone carrying this T cell receptor (beta chain) was counted many times. Its antigen is as yet unknown. This entry belongs to a study of T cells in Graves' hyperthyroidism and ophthalmopathy. As for the study in general: Any treatment followed the collection of peripheral blood at initial diagnosis.

Study-wide results and caveats: Appearing also in blood were most of the thyroid clonotypes expanded above 0.001. A 13 V-J signature model discriminated ophthalmopathy versus stable hyperthyroidism.

Amplification yielded TCR beta CDR3 regions, with RNA transcripts as the source. Initially, a first-round RT-PCR of the TCR CDR3 employed the HTBI primer set. A single record per CDR3 protein comes from TCRdb applying MiXCR to the multiplex PCR reads. The sample has hundreds of thousands of distinct CDR3 sequences; under 15% are singletons. V gave up 5 bases and J gave up 4 bases, with 15 bases separating them. Germline assignment: CDR1 MNHEY and CDR2 SMNVEV (reference sequence). The CDR3 extends over 15 amino acids. V usage is TRBV27 and J usage is TRBJ1-5, with a weak D call TRBD1 (6 bases). Source material: blood. The TCR originated in a woman in her thirties or forties with Graves' ophthalmopathy. The CDR3 loop reads CASSATGLGNQPQHF. CDR3 nucleotides: TGTGCCAGCAGTGCCACAGGGTTGGGAAATCAGCCCCAGCATTTT.